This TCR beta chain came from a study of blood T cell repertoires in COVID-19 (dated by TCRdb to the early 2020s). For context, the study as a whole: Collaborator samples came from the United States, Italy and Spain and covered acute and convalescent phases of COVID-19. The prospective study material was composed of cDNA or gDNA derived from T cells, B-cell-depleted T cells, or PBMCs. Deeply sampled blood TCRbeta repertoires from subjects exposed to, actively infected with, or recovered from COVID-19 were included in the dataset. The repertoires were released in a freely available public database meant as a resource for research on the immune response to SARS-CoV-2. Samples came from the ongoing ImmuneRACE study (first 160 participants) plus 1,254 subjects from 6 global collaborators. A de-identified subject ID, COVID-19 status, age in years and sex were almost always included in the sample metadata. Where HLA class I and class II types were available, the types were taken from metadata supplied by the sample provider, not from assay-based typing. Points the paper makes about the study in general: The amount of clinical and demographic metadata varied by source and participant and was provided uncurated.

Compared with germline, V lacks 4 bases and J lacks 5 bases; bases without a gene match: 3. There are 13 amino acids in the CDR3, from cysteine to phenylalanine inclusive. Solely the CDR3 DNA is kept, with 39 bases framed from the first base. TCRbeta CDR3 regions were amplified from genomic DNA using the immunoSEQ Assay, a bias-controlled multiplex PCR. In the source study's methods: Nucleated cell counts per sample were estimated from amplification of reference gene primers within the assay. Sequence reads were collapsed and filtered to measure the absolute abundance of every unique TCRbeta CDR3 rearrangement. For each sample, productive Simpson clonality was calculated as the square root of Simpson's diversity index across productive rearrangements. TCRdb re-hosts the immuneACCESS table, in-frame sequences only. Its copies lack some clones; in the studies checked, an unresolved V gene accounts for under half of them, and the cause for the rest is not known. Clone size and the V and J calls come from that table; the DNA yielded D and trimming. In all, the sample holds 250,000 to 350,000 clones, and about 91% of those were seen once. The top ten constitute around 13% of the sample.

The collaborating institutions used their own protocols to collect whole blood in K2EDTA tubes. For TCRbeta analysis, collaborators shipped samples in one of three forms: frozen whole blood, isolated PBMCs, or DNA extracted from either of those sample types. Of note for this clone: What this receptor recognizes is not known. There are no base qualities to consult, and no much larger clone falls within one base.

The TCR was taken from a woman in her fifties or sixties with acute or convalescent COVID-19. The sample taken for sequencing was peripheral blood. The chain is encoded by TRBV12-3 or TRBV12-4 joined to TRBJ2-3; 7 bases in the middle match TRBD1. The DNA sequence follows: TGTGCCAGCAGTTCGAACAGGGGAGATACGCAGTATTTT. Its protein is CASSSNRGDTQYF.